These 21 T cell receptor beta chains were all obtained from the same sample, sequenced in a study of blood T cell repertoires in COVID-19. Clones were read by immunoSEQ multiplex PCR, and TCRdb kept only the in-frame ones, dropping some. The repertoire includes hundreds of thousands of clones, 85% of them detected once, and 13% sits in the top ten. Sequencing was done on a sample of peripheral blood. These receptors were collected from a human donor in a cohort sampled during active COVID-19.

The chain links TRBV12-3 or TRBV12-4 to TRBJ2-1; the D gene is possibly TRBD2 (6 bases). The germline V and J ends were trimmed by 8 bases and 6 bases, with 8 bases remaining between them. The CDR3 sequence is 11 residues long. CDR3 sequence (DNA): TGTGCCAGCGGAGGGATCAATGAGCAGTTCTTC. The encoded protein is CASGGINEQFF.

The chain has TRBV7-6 and TRBJ2-5, with 8 nucleotides matching TRBD2. Germline CDR1 is SGHVS and CDR2 is FNYEAQ. V was clipped by 1 base and J by 5 bases; unmatched bases: 9. The CDR3 is 16 amino acids. The CDR3 DNA follows: TGTGCCAGCAGCTTAGGTGGAAGCGGGAGATGGGAGACCCAGTACTTC. This sequence encodes CASSLGGSGRWETQYF.

This clone appeared many times. J is TRBJ2-3 and V is TRBV18, with D possibly matching TRBD2 (6 bases). V was trimmed by 4 bases and J by 0 bases, leaving 8 bases between them. The CDR3 is 14 amino acids. Germline CDR1 KGHSH, CDR2 LQKENI. The CDR3 sequence is CASSRAGSTDTQYF. In DNA, the CDR3 is TGTGCCAGCTCACGTGCGGGGAGCACAGATACGCAGTATTTT.

The chain is built from TRBV21-1 and TRBJ2-7; the listed D gene, TRBD2, was not tested against the DNA. TRBV21-1 is designated a pseudogene. The CDR3 runs to 17 residues. CDR3 nucleotides: TGTGCCAGCAGCAAAGCGCCCACTAGCGGGAGGAACTACGAGCAGTACTTC. Translated: CASSKAPTSGRNYEQYF.

The J gene is TRBJ1-1, the V gene TRBV11-2; D is undetermined. CDR3 length: 15 amino acids. The V and J ends lost 6 bases and 2 bases respectively, with 16 bases between them. Germline values: CDR1 SGHAT, CDR2 FQNNGV. Written as DNA, the CDR3 is TGTGCCAGCAGGGCCTGGGAGTCGCCAAACACTGAAGCTTTCTTT. This encodes CASRAWESPNTEAFF.

The gene calls are TRBV5-1 and TRBJ2-5, with TRBD1 matching 8 bases. There are 14 residues in the CDR3. Losses at the gene ends were 1 base for V and 5 bases for J; bases not matched to a gene: 4. CDR1 and CDR2 (germline): SGHRS, YFSETQ. The CDR3 DNA reads TGCGCCAGCAGCTTGCAGGGGGCTCAGGAGACCCAGTACTTC. This translates into CASSLQGAQETQYF.

The gene calls are TRBV2 and TRBJ2-3, with a weak D call TRBD1 (5 bases). The CDR3 is 13 amino acids. V gave up 4 bases and J gave up 2 bases, with 7 bases separating them. CDR1 and CDR2 (germline): SNHLY, FYNNEI. This CDR3 reads CASSGQPTDTQYF. DNA of the CDR3: TGTGCCAGCAGTGGACAGCCCACAGATACGCAGTATTTT.

The chain links TRBV12-3 or TRBV12-4 to TRBJ1-1, with TRBD1 as a possible D gene (6 bases). V lost 8 bases and J lost 4, with 14 bases in between. The CDR3 loop spans 13 amino acids. The CDR3 protein is CASLWGRATEAFF. DNA for the CDR3: TGTGCCAGCCTATGGGGGCGCGCCACTGAAGCTTTCTTT.

The chain combines TRBV15 with TRBJ1-4; 9 bases agree with TRBD1. V lost 4 bases and J lost 7; bases outside the gene matches: 7. This CDR3 is 15 amino acids long. Germline V lookup: CDR1 LNHNV, CDR2 YYDKDF (reference sequence). CDR3 loop: CATSKVGDRAEKLFF. CDR3 bases: TGTGCCACCAGCAAGGTCGGGGACAGGGCTGAAAAACTGTTTTTT.

The V gene is TRBV28, the J gene TRBJ1-2, with TRBD1 as a possible D gene (5 bases). Germline CDR1 MDHEN, CDR2 SYDVKM. Trimming stripped 8 bases from V and 2 bases from J, with 15 bases between. The CDR3 spans 14 residues. In DNA form, the CDR3 reads TGTGCCAGCCTCCGGCTGACAGTCAACTATGGCTACACCTTC. This gives the protein CASLRLTVNYGYTF.

The chain is built from TRBV15 and TRBJ1-5, with D unclear. The CDR3 is 15 residues long. CDR1 and CDR2 from the germline V gene are LNHNV and YYDKDF (reference sequence). With 0 bases removed from V and 6 bases from J, the gap between germline ends came to 12 bases. This CDR3 reads CATSRDRRHAQPQHF. In DNA form, the CDR3 reads TGTGCCACCAGCAGAGATCGAAGACACGCTCAGCCCCAGCATTTT.

V and J are TRBV28 and TRBJ2-7; 7 nucleotides match TRBD1. CDR3 length equals 14 residues. Per the germline V gene, CDR1 is MDHEN and CDR2 is SYDVKM. V was pared by 6 bases and J by 5 bases, with 10 bases of the junction left unmatched. In DNA form, the CDR3 reads TGTGCCAGCAGAGCCGGGACAGAGGAACACGAGCAGTACTTC. Amino acid sequence: CASRAGTEEHEQYF.

The chain combines TRBV9 with TRBJ2-2, with a possible D match to TRBD1 (5 bases). The CDR3 consists of 14 residues. The germline gives CDR1 SGDLS, CDR2 YYNGEE. V lost 2 bases and J 4 bases, leaving 9 bases between the germline ends. The CDR3 protein is CASSVGHTTGELFF. The DNA of the CDR3 is TGTGCCAGCAGCGTTGGACACACCACCGGGGAGCTGTTTTTT.

The chain has TRBV7-9 and TRBJ1-1, with D tentatively TRBD1 (5 bases). This CDR3 comprises 14 residues. From germline, CDR1 is SEHNR and CDR2 FQNEAQ (reference sequence). Trimming cost V 4 bases and J 1 base, with 10 bases left between them. Written as DNA, the CDR3 is TGTGCCAGCAGCTACCAGGGATCGAACACTGAAGCTTTCTTT. It specifies CASSYQGSNTEAFF.

This chain connects TRBV21-1 to TRBJ1-5; the DNA was not used to check the table's D call, TRBD1. TRBV21-1 is assigned pseudogene status. The CDR3 extends over 18 amino acids. CDR3 bases: TGTGCCAGCAGCAAAAGGGGTCCGGAGGGACAGCCCACAAATCCCCAGCATTTT. Its protein product is CASSKRGPEGQPTNPQHF.

The chain joins TRBV10-3 to TRBJ2-2; D gene unclear. The length of the CDR3 is 15 residues. V was shortened by 4 bases and J by 0 bases, with 9 bases between the two germline ends. The germline gives CDR1 ENHRY, CDR2 SYGVKD. The chain's CDR3 is CAISGLPSNTGELFF. CDR3 sequence (DNA): TGTGCCATCAGTGGACTGCCCTCGAACACCGGGGAGCTGTTTTTT.

This chain connects TRBV6-1 to TRBJ1-6; D call uncertain. Trimming took off 1 base at V and 2 bases at J, with 15 bases between the two ends. Germline-derived CDR1 and CDR2 are MNHNS and SASEGT. The CDR3 contains 18 residues. DNA of the CDR3: TGTGCCAGCAGTGAAGACATTTATCAGTCCACCTATAATTCACCCCTCCACTTT. Amino acid sequence: CASSEDIYQSTYNSPLHF.

The chain joins TRBV5-5 to TRBJ1-5, with TRBD1 identical over 10 bases. CDR3 length: 14 residues. Germline V gene sequence: CDR1 SGHKS, CDR2 YYEKEE (reference sequence). V was clipped by 4 bases and J by 5 bases; unmatched bases: 3. The CDR3, as DNA: TGTGCCAGCAGCGGACAGGGGGAATATCAGCCCCAGCATTTT. Its translation: CASSGQGEYQPQHF.

V is TRBV6-1 and J is TRBJ1-1, with 8 bases fitting TRBD1. J lost 7 bases, V lost 2 bases, and 3 bases had no gene match. The CDR3 totals 13 residues. CDR1 is MNHNS and CDR2 is SASEGT in the germline V gene. The CDR3 region has the DNA TGTGCCAGCAGTGAAATAGGACAGGGTGAAGCTTTCTTT. Translation gives CASSEIGQGEAFF.

This clone was seen only a few times. The CDR3 protein is CASSLVGVAELFF. The CDR3 nucleotides read TGTGCCAGCAGCTTAGTGGGTGTAGCGGAACTGTTTTTT. The chain joins TRBV7-2 to TRBJ1-4; D is uncertain. The V gene's germline CDR1 is SGHTA and CDR2 FQGNSA. The CDR3 loop spans 13 amino acids. Trimming pared 1 base from V and 12 bases from J, leaving 12 bases between.

As DNA, the CDR3 is TGTGCCATCAGTGGTACGGGTGACTATGGCTACACCTTC. Translating it yields CAISGTGDYGYTF. The chain has TRBV19 and TRBJ1-2; no clear D. Germline V gives CDR1 LNHDA, CDR2 SQIVND (reference sequence). This CDR3 region has 13 residues. V lost 10 bases and J 3 bases, leaving 15 bases between the germline ends.